This T cell receptor (beta chain) was found in a study of blood T cell repertoires in COVID-19. Trimming left V 3 bases short and J 4 bases short, with 12 bases between. CDR1 and CDR2 from the germline V gene are MDHEN and SYDVKM. The CDR3 runs 14 residues. In the study's own analysis: Researchers report that nucleated cell counts were estimated from reference gene primer amplification. Profiled with immunoSEQ multiplex PCR; TCRdb holds only in-frame clones, not every one. The DNA gave D and trimming, while V, J and clone size come from that table. The table records 200,000 to 250,000 clones, around 83% of them present only once. This clone was seen only once.

This TCR was sampled from a woman in her fifties or sixties with acute or convalescent COVID-19. The chain recombines TRBV28 with TRBJ1-2; D may be TRBD1 (6 bases). Sequenced: peripheral blood. The DNA of the CDR3 is TGTGCCAGCAGTTTCGGGGACACGGGCTATGGCTACACCTTC. It is translated as CASSFGDTGYGYTF.